Listed below are T cell receptor beta chains from one sample, sequenced in a study of shared clonotypes between healthy human individuals. Sequencing was performed with immunoSEQ multiplex PCR; in TCRdb, only in-frame clones are kept and a portion is missing. The table lists under 1 million clones, 90% to 98% of them singletons. The sample comprised naive CD8+ T cells sorted from blood. These receptors were taken from a man aged 25-45 years in good health. The CDR3 runs from the conserved cysteine through the conserved F or W. D genes are given only for firm matches. Size tells how often a clone was seen (once, few, many) or the class of an expanded clone, and some rows leave it out.

TRBV27	NA	few	TRBJ1-1	CASSSTGNTEAFF	TGTGCCAGCAGTTCAACAGGGAACACTGAAGCTTTCTTT
TRBV29-1	TRBD1	NA	TRBJ1-1	CSVRTGLGEAFF	TGCAGCGTCCGGACAGGGTTGGGTGAAGCTTTCTTT
TRBV28	TRBD1	NA	TRBJ2-7	CASSSGTGNYEQYF	TGTGCCAGCAGTTCCGGGACAGGGAACTACGAGCAGTACTTC
TRBV5-1	TRBD1	NA	TRBJ1-2	CASSLRDRNYGYTF	TGCGCCAGCAGCCTCCGGGACAGGAACTATGGCTACACCTTC
TRBV5-6	NA	NA	TRBJ1-2	CASSFRISHRDGYTF	TGTGCCAGCAGCTTTCGAATATCCCACCGAGATGGCTACACCTTC
TRBV7-6	NA	NA	TRBJ2-3	CASSLGPLDTDTQYF	TGTGCCAGCAGCTTAGGTCCCCTCGACACAGATACGCAGTATTTT
TRBV27	NA	NA	TRBJ1-5	CASSSLGVNQPQHF	TGTGCCAGCAGTTCCCTCGGTGTAAATCAGCCCCAGCATTTT
TRBV4-1	NA	once	TRBJ1-3	CASSQDSAGNTIYF	TGCGCCAGCAGCCAAGACAGCGCTGGAAACACCATATATTTT
TRBV7-8	NA	NA	TRBJ2-7	CASSSRDPEEQYF	TGTGCCAGCAGCTCCCGGGATCCTGAGGAGCAGTACTTC
TRBV23-1	NA	NA	TRBJ1-5	CAGRHLLDGDQPQHF	TGCGCCGGACGGCATTTACTAGACGGGGATCAGCCCCAGCATTTT
TRBV4-1	NA	once	TRBJ2-1	CASSQISTIFRNEQFF	TGCGCCAGCAGCCAAATCAGTACAATCTTCAGGAATGAGCAGTTCTTC
TRBV6-5	NA	NA	TRBJ2-1	CASGKYNEQFF	TGTGCCAGCGGGAAATACAATGAGCAGTTCTTC
TRBV18	NA	NA	TRBJ2-7	CASSPWGWGRDEQYF	TGTGCCAGCTCACCATGGGGCTGGGGTCGGGACGAGCAGTACTTC
TRBV6-1	NA	NA	TRBJ2-7	CASSLIKVRSYEQYF	TGTGCCAGCAGTCTCATAAAGGTCCGGTCCTACGAGCAGTACTTC
TRBV7-2	TRBD2	NA	TRBJ2-1	CASSLKLAGAQPYNEQFF	TGTGCCAGCAGCTTGAAATTAGCGGGAGCCCAACCTTACAATGAGCAGTTCTTC
TRBV29-1	TRBD1	NA	TRBJ2-7	CSVVDRAYEQYF	TGCAGCGTTGTCGACAGGGCGTACGAGCAGTACTTC
TRBV7-9	NA	NA	TRBJ1-1	CASRPQKGGMNTEAFF	TGTGCCAGCAGGCCCCAAAAGGGAGGCATGAACACTGAAGCTTTCTTT
TRBV29-1	NA	NA	TRBJ2-1	CSVDFQGIYEQFF	TGCAGCGTTGATTTTCAGGGGATCTATGAGCAGTTCTTC
TRBV27	TRBD2	once	TRBJ2-7	CASSFLTSGETYEQYF	TGTGCCAGCAGCTTCCTGACTAGCGGTGAAACCTACGAGCAGTACTTC
TRBV14	TRBD2	NA	TRBJ2-7	CASSQMGGPAGDYEQYF	TGTGCCAGCAGCCAAATGGGAGGGCCAGCGGGAGACTACGAGCAGTACTTC